This is a list of T cell receptor beta chains from one sample in a study of cytomegalovirus exposure and HLA in healthy donors. Generated by immunoSEQ multiplex PCR, the TCRdb table keeps only in-frame clones and is missing some. The sample shows roughly 150,000 clones, over 60% of them seen only once. Sequenced sample: PBMCs. The receptors come from a man between 35 and 55 years old in good health and CMV-seronegative. CDR3s include the opening cysteine and the closing phenylalanine or tryptophan. The D gene is left open where the match is weak. Clone size is shown for a subset of rows, as once, few, many or a class of expanded clone.

J gene	clone size	D gene	V gene	CDR3 protein	CDR3 DNA
TRBJ2-2	.	TRBD2	TRBV2	CASRRLAGRTGELFF	TGTGCCAGCAGGCGACTAGCGGGACGCACCGGGGAGCTGTTTTTT
TRBJ2-1	.	TRBD1	TRBV10-3	CAISLQGIGSYNEQFF	TGTGCCATCAGTCTACAGGGGATCGGCTCCTACAATGAGCAGTTCTTC
TRBJ1-1	few	.	TRBV15	CATSRLREADTEAFF	TGTGCCACCAGCAGGCTCAGGGAGGCGGACACTGAAGCTTTCTTT
TRBJ2-5	.	TRBD2	TRBV25-1	CASSGGLAGGRETQYF	TGTGCCAGCAGTGGGGGACTAGCGGGGGGTAGAGAGACCCAGTACTTC
TRBJ1-5	.	.	TRBV27	CASRPESLWSNQPQHF	TGTGCCAGCAGACCCGAGTCCCTTTGGAGCAATCAGCCCCAGCATTTT
TRBJ2-2	few	TRBD1	TRBV7-8	CASSGTGTGGIGELFF	TGTGCCAGCAGCGGAACCGGGACAGGGGGAATCGGGGAGCTGTTTTTT
TRBJ1-3	.	.	TRBV28	CASSLARAGNTIYF	TGTGCCAGCAGTTTAGCCAGGGCTGGAAACACCATATATTTT
TRBJ1-2	.	.	TRBV7-8	CASSAAEHGYTF	TGTGCCAGCAGCGCCGCCGAGCATGGCTACACCTTC
TRBJ2-7	.	.	TRBV2	CASLILYEQYF	TGTGCCAGCCTAATCCTCTACGAGCAGTACTTC
TRBJ1-3	.	.	TRBV28	CASRPIQGSSGNTIYF	TGTGCCAGCAGACCTATACAGGGAAGCTCTGGAAACACCATATATTTT
TRBJ2-7	.	TRBD2	TRBV7-8	CASTPAGTYEQYF	TGTGCCAGCACCCCAGCGGGGACCTACGAGCAGTACTTC
TRBJ2-3	.	TRBD2	TRBV5-1	CASSTGLAGGTDTQYF	TGCGCCAGCTCGACCGGACTAGCGGGGGGAACAGATACGCAGTATTTT
TRBJ2-6	.	TRBD1	TRBV4-3	CASSQDRYRGPSGANVLTF	TGCGCCAGCAGCCAAGATCGCTACAGGGGCCCCTCTGGGGCCAACGTCCTGACTTTC
TRBJ1-1	.	.	TRBV18	CASSPTNMNTEAFF	TGTGCCAGCTCACCCACTAATATGAACACTGAAGCTTTCTTT